Listed below are T cell receptor beta chains from one sample, sequenced in a study of T-cell reconstitution after alpha-beta-depleted transplantation in children. TCRdb fed the PCR reads into MiXCR, producing one record per CDR3 protein. The table has hundreds of thousands of distinct CDR3 sequences, about an eighth seen once; the top ten hold about 2.2%. Source: PBMCs, mostly from graft donor cells, taken 360 days after TCRalphabeta/CD19-depleted stem cell transplant. The receptors derive from a male patient younger than 18 who had a stem cell transplant for acute myeloid leukemia, so the T cells may come from the graft donor. Both conserved end residues are part of each CDR3. D genes are given only for firm matches. Part of the rows lack a size; the others show once, few, many or a class for expanded clones.

few,TRBJ2-7,TRBV7-2,.,CASSLYSGPREQYF,TGTGCCAGCAGCTTATATTCGGGCCCGAGGGAGCAGTACTTC
.,TRBJ2-7,TRBV7-9,TRBD2,CASSLGALGGTSYEQYF,TGTGCCAGCAGCTTAGGGGCTTTGGGAGGGACGTCCTACGAGCAGTACTTC
.,TRBJ2-7,TRBV28,.,CASKGPWEQYF,TGTGCCAGCAAGGGACCGTGGGAGCAGTACTTC
few,TRBJ2-7,TRBV5-1,.,CASSLVSEAYEQYF,TGCGCCAGCAGCTTGGTTTCAGAAGCCTACGAGCAGTACTTC
.,TRBJ2-7,TRBV18,.,CASSPPGSSSLGVNEQYF,TGTGCCAGCTCACCACCCGGTAGCAGTAGCTTGGGGGTGAATGAGCAGTACTTC
few,TRBJ2-7,TRBV3-1,TRBD1,CASSQDERDRTPAGYEQYF,TGTGCCAGCAGCCAAGATGAAAGGGACAGGACTCCGGCGGGTTACGAGCAGTACTTC
many,TRBJ2-7,TRBV29-1,TRBD2,CSVGLAGGYEQYF,TGCAGCGTTGGGCTAGCGGGAGGCTACGAGCAGTACTTC
few,TRBJ2-7,TRBV28,.,CASNRAAYEQYF,TGTGCCAGCAACCGGGCGGCCTACGAGCAGTACTTC
few,TRBJ2-7,TRBV28,TRBD2,CASNLGRLAIYEQYF,TGTGCCAGCAATCTCGGGAGACTAGCGATCTACGAGCAGTACTTC
few,TRBJ1-5,TRBV12-3/TRBV12-4,TRBD1,CASSLYPKTGGNQPQHF,TGTGCCAGCAGTTTATACCCTAAGACAGGGGGCAATCAGCCCCAGCATTTT
few,TRBJ2-2,TRBV28,TRBD2,CASSLPNPSGRAGGELFF,TGTGCCAGCAGCCTCCCTAATCCTAGCGGGAGGGCCGGAGGGGAGCTGTTTTTT